The 20 T cell receptor beta chains listed next were all sequenced from one sample in a study of response to subunit inactivated influenza vaccine. Each CDR3 protein is one row after TCRdb ran MiXCR on the RT-PCR reads. The data show about 540,000 distinct CDR3 sequences, around a quarter seen once. These data were likewise used in another study, on T cells expressing NK-cell markers. From that study: TCR beta libraries carry UMIs added by 5'RACE template switching.

The sample consisted of CD4+ T cells sorted from PBMCs, taken roughly 12 days after vaccination. The origin of the receptors is a man aged 50 to 59 who received an inactivated influenza vaccine.

This clonotype was detected a few times. The V call is TRBV2, the J call TRBJ1-5, with D unclear. The germline gives CDR1 SNHLY, CDR2 FYNNEI. V lost 4 bases and J lost 3, with 13 bases in between. This CDR3 is built from 15 residues. DNA of the CDR3: TGTGCCAGCAGTGGTTTATCCAGCCTCAATCAGCCCCAGCATTTT. Residues: CASSGLSSLNQPQHF.

The chain links TRBV6-1 to TRBJ2-3; TRBD2 aligns across 7 bases. Germline V gene data show CDR1 as MNHNS and CDR2 as SASEGT. CDR3 length: 14 amino acids. J gave up 0 bases and V 7 bases, and 4 bases lay outside the gene matches. The CDR3 loop is CASIQRGSTDTQYF. CDR3 DNA sequence: TGTGCCAGCATTCAGCGGGGTAGCACAGATACGCAGTATTTT.

The genes are TRBV5-1 and TRBJ2-7, with 10 positions matching TRBD2. CDR3 length: 15 residues. Germline CDR1 reads SGHRS; CDR2 reads YFSETQ. The V segment lost 1 base and the J segment 6 bases; nucleotides outside the gene matches: 7. CDR3 coding DNA: TGCGCCAGCAGCTTGTACAGCGGGGGGGCTGGCGAGCAGTACTTC. Its protein product is CASSLYSGGAGEQYF.

This clonotype came up a few times. The V call is TRBV6-1, the J call TRBJ2-7; D is unresolved. This CDR3 comprises 15 residues. The V and J ends lost 2 bases and 2 bases respectively, with 13 bases between them. Germline V lookup: CDR1 MNHNS, CDR2 SASEGT. Here the CDR3 reads CASSEMVRATYEQYF. The CDR3 DNA is TGTGCCAGCAGTGAAATGGTCCGGGCCACCTACGAGCAGTACTTC.

This clonotype has just a few counts. The V call is TRBV4-3, the J call TRBJ1-2; D not certain. The CDR3 length is 17 residues. V lost 1 base, J lost 0 bases, and 15 bases lay in between. Germline V CDR1 and CDR2: LGHNA, YSLEER. CDR3 sequence (DNA): TGCGCCAGCAGCCAAGGGATGTTGGGGTCAGCTAACTATGGCTACACCTTC. The encoded protein is CASSQGMLGSANYGYTF.

This clonotype was recorded a few times. V usage is TRBV11-2 and J usage is TRBJ2-7; D could derive from TRBD1 or TRBD2 (7 bases each). The germline V gene has CDR1 SGHAT and CDR2 FQNNGV. Trimming left V 5 bases short and J 6 bases short, with 17 bases between. This CDR3 is 14 amino acids long. The CDR3: CASSGFRGGLEQYF. The CDR3 DNA is TGTGCCAGCAGCGGATTCAGGGGGGGTCTCGAGCAGTACTTC.

This chain links TRBV11-2 with TRBJ2-6, with D perhaps being TRBD1 or TRBD2 (5 bases each). The CDR3 has 15 residues. V gave up 7 bases and J gave up 0 bases, with 10 bases separating them. Per the germline V gene, CDR1 is SGHAT and CDR2 is FQNNGV. The CDR3 loop reads CASKLGHSGANVLTF. The CDR3 region has the DNA TGTGCCAGCAAACTAGGACACTCTGGGGCCAACGTCCTGACTTTC.

The chain uses TRBV5-4 and TRBJ2-7; 8 positions agree with TRBD2. CDR3 length: 17 residues. With 1 base clipped from V and 2 bases from J, the junction kept 11 bases outside the gene matches. Germline lookup yields CDR1 SGHNT and CDR2 YYREEE (reference sequence). DNA of the CDR3: TGTGCCAGCAGCTTGTATCCGGGGGGGCGCGGTGCCTACGAGCAGTACTTC. Amino acid sequence: CASSLYPGGRGAYEQYF. Supplemented by reference TRBV5-4 and TRBJ2-7, the full variable domain reads ETGVTQSPTHLIKTRGQQVTLRCSSQSGHNTVSWYQQALGQGPQFIFQYYREEENGRGNFPPRFSGLQFPNYSSELNVNALELDDSALYLCASSLYPGGRGAYEQYFGPGTRLTVT.

This clonotype has just a few counts. CDR3 sequence (DNA): TGCGCCAGCAGCCAAGCGATATTAGGAGGACGTGTCGAGCAGTACTTC. Protein: CASSQAILGGRVEQYF. This rearrangement joins TRBV4-1 to TRBJ2-7, with D possibly TRBD2 on 5 matching bases. The CDR3 has 16 amino acids. V was clipped by 1 base and J by 6 bases, with 19 bases between them. Germline V gene data show CDR1 as MGHRA and CDR2 as YSYEKL.

The chain joins TRBV7-9 to TRBJ1-1, with D possibly being TRBD1 (6 bases). The CDR3 consists of 15 residues. Germline V gene data show CDR1 as SEHNR and CDR2 as FQNEAQ (reference sequence). The germline V and J ends were trimmed by 6 bases and 1 base, with 15 bases remaining between them. CDR3 sequence (DNA): TGTGCCAGCAGACCCGCCCCAGGGGCGAACACTGAAGCTTTCTTT. Protein: CASRPAPGANTEAFF.

This clonotype was counted many times. The J gene is TRBJ2-2, the V gene TRBV28; the D is unclear. There are 16 residues in the CDR3. Per the germline V gene, CDR1 is MDHEN and CDR2 is SYDVKM. V lost 5 bases and J lost 4, with 17 bases in between. DNA for the CDR3: TGTGCCAGCAGTCCCCAGAGGTCCCTTCTCACCGGGGAGCTGTTTTTT. It yields the protein CASSPQRSLLTGELFF. The whole variable domain, remainder taken from reference TRBV28 and TRBJ2-2, is DVKVTQSSRYLVKRTGEKVFLECVQDMDHENMFWYRQDPGLGLRLIYFSYDVKMKEKGDIPEGYSVSREKKERFSLILESASTNQTSMYLCASSPQRSLLTGELFFGEGSRLTVL.

The J gene is TRBJ2-5, the V gene TRBV7-2; tentative D call: TRBD2 (6 bases). The germline gives CDR1 SGHTA, CDR2 FQGNSA. The CDR3 is 14 residues long. V dropped 4 bases and J dropped 2 bases, with 11 bases sitting between them. CDR3 coding DNA: TGTGCCAGCAGCTCCGCCGGGACTCAAGAGACCCAGTACTTC. Its protein product is CASSSAGTQETQYF.

This clonotype was seen more than once but under ten times. The chain couples TRBV20-1 to TRBJ2-7; 14 bases align to TRBD2. CDR1 and CDR2 from the germline V gene are DFQATT and SNEGSKA (reference sequence). This CDR3 is built from 16 residues. With V trimmed by 5 bases and J by 7 bases, 13 bases remained unmatched. CDR3 DNA: TGCAGTGCTTCCGGGACTAGCGGGAGTTCCGGGTTGGAGCAGTACTTC. Its translation: CSASGTSGSSGLEQYF.

The V gene is TRBV20-1, the J gene TRBJ2-3; D is ambiguous. The CDR3 has 10 amino acids. Germline CDR1 and CDR2: DFQATT and SNEGSKA (reference sequence). V was trimmed by 6 bases and J by 4 bases, leaving 5 bases between them. The CDR3 DNA reads TGCAGTGCCTTTTCAGATACGCAGTATTTT. Protein sequence: CSAFSDTQYF.

This clonotype was seen more than once but under ten times. The CDR3 DNA reads as TGCAGCGTAGGTCTCCGGGTTTCGAGGGAGACCCAGTACTTC. Translation: CSVGLRVSRETQYF. The chain combines TRBV29-1 with TRBJ2-5; no clear D gene. The CDR3 loop spans 14 amino acids. Germline V gene lookup returns CDR1 SQVTM and CDR2 ANQGSEA. Deletions cut 6 bases from V and 5 bases from J, with 19 bases between. Together with reference TRBV29-1 and TRBJ2-5, the CDR3 gives the full variable domain: SAVISQKPSRDICQRGTSLTIQCQVDSQVTMMFWYRQQPGQSLTLIATANQGSEATYESGFVIDKFPISRPNLTFSTLTVSNMSPEDSSIYLCSVGLRVSRETQYFGPGTRLLVL.

This clonotype was counted at least ten times. CDR3 bases: TGTGCCAGCTCACCAGCACAGCCTACAGATACGCAGTATTTT. It yields the protein CASSPAQPTDTQYF. This chain links TRBV18 with TRBJ2-3; D not certain. V was trimmed by 2 bases and J by 3 bases, leaving 9 bases between them. Per germline, CDR1 KGHSH and CDR2 LQKENI. The CDR3 runs 14 residues.

The CDR3 DNA reads TGTGCCAGCAGCCGATCCCGGGGAACTATTGGCGAGCAGTACTTC. Its protein product is CASSRSRGTIGEQYF. The genes are TRBV7-9 and TRBJ2-7; tentative D call: TRBD2 (5 bases). CDR1 and CDR2 from the germline V gene are SEHNR and FQNEAQ (reference sequence). V shed 5 bases and J shed 6 bases, with 20 bases lying between them. This CDR3 spans 15 amino acids.

This clonotype was counted at least ten times. The chain joins TRBV7-6 to TRBJ2-1, with 10 bases that match TRBD2. Germline CDR1 and CDR2: SGHVS and FNYEAQ. With 0 bases clipped from V and 4 bases from J, the junction kept 6 bases outside the gene matches. The CDR3 is 17 residues long. The CDR3 DNA is TGTGCCAGCAGCTTAGCCCACGGGACTAGCGTTTACAATGAGCAGTTCTTC. This gives the protein CASSLAHGTSVYNEQFF. The full variable domain, with the rest looked up from reference TRBV7-6 and TRBJ2-1, is GAGVSQSPRYKVTKRGQDVALRCDPISGHVSLYWYRQALGQGPEFLTYFNYEAQQDKSGLPNDRFSAERPEGSISTLTIQRTEQRDSAMYRCASSLAHGTSVYNEQFFGPGTRLTVL.

This chain joins TRBV20-1 and TRBJ1-2; a possible D gene is TRBD1 (5 bases). Germline CDR1 reads DFQATT; CDR2 reads SNEGSKA (reference sequence). The CDR3 runs 13 residues. Trimming took 1 base from V and 2 from J, leaving 8 bases between them. CDR3 nucleotide sequence: TGCAGTGCTAGAGTGACAGCCAACTATGGCTACACCTTC. This sequence encodes CSARVTANYGYTF.

The table lists this clonotype with a few counts. This chain joins TRBV10-3 and TRBJ2-1; D is undetermined. Per germline, CDR1 ENHRY and CDR2 SYGVKD. V gave up 2 bases and J gave up 8 bases, with 4 bases separating them. The CDR3 extends over 11 amino acids. The CDR3 nucleotides read TGTGCCATCAGTGAGCTTTATGAGCAGTTCTTC. It yields the protein CAISELYEQFF.